This TCR beta chain was recorded in a study of T cells in Graves' hyperthyroidism and ophthalmopathy. Whole-study results and caveats: Most clonotypes expanded in the thyroid (above 0.001) were also present in blood. A model of 13 V-J pairs discriminated ophthalmopathy from stable hyperthyroidism.

The TCR beta CDR3 regions underwent amplification using RNA transcripts as the source. A set of HTBI primers served as the primers for a first-round RT-PCR of the TCR CDR3. TCRdb used MiXCR to reprocess the multiplex PCR reads, holding one entry per CDR3 protein. The data contain more than 500,000 distinct CDR3 sequences, around 50% of them singletons. Trimming removed 11 bases from V and 5 bases from J, with 15 bases in between. Germline V gene sequence: CDR1 SNHLY, CDR2 FYNNEI. There are 12 residues in the CDR3. Exclusion criteria comprised uncontrolled infection, other autoimmune disease, pregnancy or lactation. The diagnostic basis comprised clinical symptoms, serum thyroxine and TRAb, thyroid ultrasound and orbital computed tomography. Details on this clonotype: Its antigen is not known.

This TCR derives from an adult woman with Graves' disease, either hyperthyroidism or ophthalmopathy (not recorded which). The genes are TRBV2 and TRBJ2-5, with a weak D call TRBD1 (5 bases). Sequenced: peripheral blood or thyroid tissue (not recorded which). As DNA, the CDR3 is TGTGCCGACGGCAGGGCCGAGGAGACCCAGTACTTC. It encodes CADGRAEETQYF.